These T cell receptor beta chains were read from a single sample in a study of graft-versus-host responses after intestinal transplantation. Their recognized antigens are unknown. The protocol was immunoSEQ multiplex PCR, while the TCRdb copy is restricted to in-frame clones and leaves out a portion. In the table there are some 130,000 clones, around 95% of which are singletons. Material: unstimulated CD8+ T cells sorted from spleen or lymph node cells, obtained before intestinal transplant. The receptors were sampled from a human donor who received an intestinal transplant. Both conserved end residues are part of each CDR3. The D gene is left open where the match is weak. Rows give clone size only sometimes, using once, few, many, or a class for an expanded clone.

TRBJ2-3 | TRBV7-8 | - | - | CASSLLTDPMFTDTQYF | TGTGCCAGCAGCTTACTGACGGATCCGATGTTCACAGATACGCAGTATTTT
TRBJ1-1 | TRBV7-2 | - | - | CASLVMNTEAFF | TGTGCCAGCTTGGTTATGAACACTGAAGCTTTCTTT
TRBJ1-1 | TRBV6-5 | - | - | CASSSRRMNTEAFF | TGTGCCAGCAGTTCACGACGGATGAACACTGAAGCTTTCTTT
TRBJ1-4 | TRBV15 | - | - | CATSGNSNEKLFF | TGTGCCACCAGCGGGAACAGTAATGAAAAACTGTTTTTT
TRBJ2-7 | TRBV28 | - | - | CASSLSQGGHYEQYF | TGTGCCAGTAGTTTATCACAGGGGGGGCACTACGAGCAGTACTTC
TRBJ2-2 | TRBV2 | - | TRBD2 | CASRLRGSVGGELFF | TGTGCCAGCAGGTTGCGCGGGAGTGTTGGCGGGGAGCTGTTTTTT
TRBJ1-2 | TRBV7-9 | - | - | CASSLVQTNYGYTF | TGTGCCAGCAGCTTAGTACAGACCAACTATGGCTACACCTTC
TRBJ2-3 | TRBV14 | once | - | CASSQVEALTDTQYF | TGTGCCAGCAGCCAAGTGGAAGCCCTTACAGATACGCAGTATTTT
TRBJ2-5 | TRBV10-2 | - | - | CASSEPRGGETQYF | TGCGCCAGCAGTGAACCCAGGGGAGGAGAGACCCAGTACTTC
TRBJ2-7 | TRBV28 | - | - | CASSFRTASYEQYF | TGTGCCAGCAGTTTCCGGACAGCGTCCTACGAGCAGTACTTC
TRBJ2-1 | TRBV27 | - | TRBD2 | CASRLAVSSYNEQFF | TGTGCCAGCAGACTAGCGGTTAGCTCCTACAATGAGCAGTTCTTC
TRBJ2-6 | TRBV7-3 | few | - | CASTLYGQGRSGANVLTF | TGTGCCAGCACCCTTTACGGGCAGGGGCGCTCTGGGGCCAACGTCCTGACTTTC
TRBJ1-1 | TRBV7-8 | - | - | CASSLGRGQTEAFF | TGTGCCAGCAGCTTAGGTCGGGGGCAGACTGAAGCTTTCTTT